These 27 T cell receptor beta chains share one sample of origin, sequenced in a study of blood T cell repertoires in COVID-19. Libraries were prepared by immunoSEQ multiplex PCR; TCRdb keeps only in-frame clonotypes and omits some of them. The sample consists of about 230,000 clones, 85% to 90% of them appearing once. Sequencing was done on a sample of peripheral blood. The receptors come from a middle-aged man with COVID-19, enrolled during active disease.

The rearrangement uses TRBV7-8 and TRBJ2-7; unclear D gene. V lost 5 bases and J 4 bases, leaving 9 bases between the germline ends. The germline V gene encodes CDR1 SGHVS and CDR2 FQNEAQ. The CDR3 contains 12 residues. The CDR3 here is CASSLSTYEQYF. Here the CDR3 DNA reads TGTGCCAGCAGCCTATCTACTTACGAGCAGTACTTC. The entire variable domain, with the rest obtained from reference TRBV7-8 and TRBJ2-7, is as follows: GAGVSQSPRYKVAKRGQDVALRCDPISGHVSLFWYQQALGQGPEFLTYFQNEAQLDKSGLPSDRFFAERPEGSVSTLKIQRTQQEDSAVYLCASSLSTYEQYFGPGTRLTVT.

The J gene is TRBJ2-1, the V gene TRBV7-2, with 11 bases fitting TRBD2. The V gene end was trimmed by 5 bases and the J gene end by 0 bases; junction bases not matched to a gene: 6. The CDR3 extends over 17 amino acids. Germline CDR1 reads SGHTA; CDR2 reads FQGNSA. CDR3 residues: CASSVTSGGSSYNEQFF. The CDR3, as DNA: TGTGCCAGCAGCGTAACTAGCGGGGGCAGCTCCTACAATGAGCAGTTCTTC. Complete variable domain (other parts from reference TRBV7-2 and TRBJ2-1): GAGVSQSPSNKVTEKGKDVELRCDPISGHTALYWYRQSLGQGLEFLIYFQGNSAPDKSGLPSDRFSAERTGGSVSTLTIQRTQQEDSAVYLCASSVTSGGSSYNEQFFGPGTRLTVL.

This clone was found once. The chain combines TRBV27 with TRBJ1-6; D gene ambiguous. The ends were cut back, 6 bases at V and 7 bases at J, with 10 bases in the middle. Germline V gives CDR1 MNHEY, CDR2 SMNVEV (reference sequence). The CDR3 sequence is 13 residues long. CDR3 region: CASSQGGNSPLHF. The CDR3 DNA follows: TGTGCCAGCAGCCAAGGCGGCAATTCACCCCTCCACTTT.

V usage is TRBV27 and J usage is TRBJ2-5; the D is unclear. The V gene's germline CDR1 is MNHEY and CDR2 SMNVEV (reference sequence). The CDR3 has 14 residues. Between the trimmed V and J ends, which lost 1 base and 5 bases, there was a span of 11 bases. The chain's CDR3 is CASSLFASGETQYF. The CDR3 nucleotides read TGTGCCAGCAGTTTATTTGCCTCCGGGGAGACCCAGTACTTC.

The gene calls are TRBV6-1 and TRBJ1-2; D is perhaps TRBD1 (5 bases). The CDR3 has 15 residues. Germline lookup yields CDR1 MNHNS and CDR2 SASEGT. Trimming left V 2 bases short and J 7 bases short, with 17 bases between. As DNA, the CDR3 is TGTGCCAGCAGTGAACTTTCTGGGGGACTGGGTGGCTACACCTTC. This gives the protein CASSELSGGLGGYTF.

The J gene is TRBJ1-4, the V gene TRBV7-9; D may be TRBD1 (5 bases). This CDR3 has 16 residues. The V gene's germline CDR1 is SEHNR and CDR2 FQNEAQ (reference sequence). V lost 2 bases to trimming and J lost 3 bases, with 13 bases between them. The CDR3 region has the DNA TGTGCCAGCAGCTTATTAGGGGTCCGGGCTAATGAAAAACTGTTTTTT. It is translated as CASSLLGVRANEKLFF. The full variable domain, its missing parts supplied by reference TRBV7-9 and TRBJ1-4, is DTGVSQNPRHKITKRGQNVTFRCDPISEHNRLYWYRQTLGQGPEFLTYFQNEAQLEKSRLLSDRFSAERPKGSFSTLEIQRTEQGDSAMYLCASSLLGVRANEKLFFGSGTQLSVL.

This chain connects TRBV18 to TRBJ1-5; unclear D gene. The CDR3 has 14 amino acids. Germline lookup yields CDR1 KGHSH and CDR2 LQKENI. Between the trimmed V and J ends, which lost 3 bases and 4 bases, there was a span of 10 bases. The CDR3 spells CASSPYSSNQPQHF. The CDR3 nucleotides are TGTGCCAGCTCACCTTACAGTAGTAATCAGCCCCAGCATTTT.

The CDR3 DNA sequence: TGTGCCAGCAGCGTAGCAGGGGGGTTCGCGAGCGGGGAGCTGTTTTTT. As protein: CASSVAGGFASGELFF. The rearrangement links TRBV9 to TRBJ2-2; D might be TRBD1 (7 bases). V dropped 0 bases and J dropped 7 bases, with 16 bases sitting between them. The CDR3 is 16 residues long. Germline V gene lookup returns CDR1 SGDLS and CDR2 YYNGEE.

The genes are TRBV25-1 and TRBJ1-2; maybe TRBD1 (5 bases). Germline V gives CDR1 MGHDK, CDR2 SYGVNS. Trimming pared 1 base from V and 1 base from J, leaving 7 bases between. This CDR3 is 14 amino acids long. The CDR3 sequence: CASSEFQGNYGYTF. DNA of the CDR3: TGTGCCAGCAGTGAATTTCAGGGTAACTATGGCTACACCTTC.

The CDR3 is CAWKGGSDNSPLHF. CDR3 coding DNA: TGTGCCTGGAAGGGAGGGTCGGATAATTCACCCCTCCACTTT. The J gene is TRBJ1-6, the V gene TRBV30; no clear D. V lost 4 bases, J lost 5 bases, and 12 bases lay in between. This CDR3 is built from 14 residues. The germline CDR1 and CDR2 sequences are GTSNPN and SVGIG (reference sequence).

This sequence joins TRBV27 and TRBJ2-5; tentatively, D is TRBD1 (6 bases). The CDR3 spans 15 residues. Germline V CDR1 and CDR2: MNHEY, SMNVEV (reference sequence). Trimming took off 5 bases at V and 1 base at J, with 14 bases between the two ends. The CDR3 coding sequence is TGTGCCAGCAGTGAATACCGGGACATCCAAGAGACCCAGTACTTC. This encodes CASSEYRDIQETQYF.

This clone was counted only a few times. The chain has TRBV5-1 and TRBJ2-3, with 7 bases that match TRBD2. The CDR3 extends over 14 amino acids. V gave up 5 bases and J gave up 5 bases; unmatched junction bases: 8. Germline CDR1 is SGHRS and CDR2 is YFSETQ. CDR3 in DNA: TGCGCCAGCAGTAACGGACTAGACAGAGATACGCAGTATTTT. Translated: CASSNGLDRDTQYF. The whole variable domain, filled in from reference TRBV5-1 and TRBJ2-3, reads KAGVTQTPRYLIKTRGQQVTLSCSPISGHRSVSWYQQTPGQGLQFLFEYFSETQRNKGNFPGRFSGRQFSNSRSEMNVSTLELGDSALYLCASSNGLDRDTQYFGPGTRLTVL.

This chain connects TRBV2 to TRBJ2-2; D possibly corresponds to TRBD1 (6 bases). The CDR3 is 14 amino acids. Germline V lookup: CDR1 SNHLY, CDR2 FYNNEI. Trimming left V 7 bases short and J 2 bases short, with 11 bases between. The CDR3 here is CASNRDTNTGELFF. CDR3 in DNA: TGTGCCAGCAACCGGGACACCAACACCGGGGAGCTGTTTTTT.

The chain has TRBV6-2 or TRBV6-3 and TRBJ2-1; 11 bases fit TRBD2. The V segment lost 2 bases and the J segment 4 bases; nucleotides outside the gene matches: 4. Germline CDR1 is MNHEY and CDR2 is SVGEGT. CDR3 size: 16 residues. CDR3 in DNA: TGTGCCAGCAGTTACGTAGCGGGAGGGCCGTACAATGAGCAGTTCTTC. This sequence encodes CASSYVAGGPYNEQFF.

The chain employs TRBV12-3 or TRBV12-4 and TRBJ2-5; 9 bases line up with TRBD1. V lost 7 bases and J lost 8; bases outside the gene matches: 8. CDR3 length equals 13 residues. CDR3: CASTPGQGLTQYF. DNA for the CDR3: TGTGCCAGCACCCCTGGACAGGGGCTTACCCAGTACTTC.

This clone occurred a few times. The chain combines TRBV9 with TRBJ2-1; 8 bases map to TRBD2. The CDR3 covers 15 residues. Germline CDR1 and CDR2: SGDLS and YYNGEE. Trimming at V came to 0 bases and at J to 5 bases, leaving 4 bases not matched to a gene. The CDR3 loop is CASSVAGTRNNEQFF. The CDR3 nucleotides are TGTGCCAGCAGCGTAGCCGGGACTAGGAACAATGAGCAGTTCTTC.

The CDR3 sequence is CASSPPVTYEQYF. The CDR3 DNA reads as TGTGCCAGCTCCCCCCCGGTTACCTACGAGCAGTACTTC. The rearrangement uses TRBV2 and TRBJ2-7; no definite D call. The V gene's germline CDR1 is SNHLY and CDR2 FYNNEI. CDR3 size: 13 residues. V lost 8 bases to trimming and J lost 2 bases, with 13 bases between them.

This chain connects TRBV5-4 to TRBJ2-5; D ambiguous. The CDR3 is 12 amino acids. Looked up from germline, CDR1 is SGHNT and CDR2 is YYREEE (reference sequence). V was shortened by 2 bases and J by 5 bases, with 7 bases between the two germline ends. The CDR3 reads CASSFGVETQYF. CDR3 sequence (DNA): TGTGCCAGCAGCTTTGGAGTTGAGACCCAGTACTTC.

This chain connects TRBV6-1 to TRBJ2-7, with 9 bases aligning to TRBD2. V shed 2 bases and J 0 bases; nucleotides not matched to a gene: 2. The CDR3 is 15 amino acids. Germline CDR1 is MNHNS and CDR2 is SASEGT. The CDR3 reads CASSEYSGSSYEQYF. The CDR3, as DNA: TGTGCCAGCAGTGAATATAGCGGGAGCTCCTACGAGCAGTACTTC.

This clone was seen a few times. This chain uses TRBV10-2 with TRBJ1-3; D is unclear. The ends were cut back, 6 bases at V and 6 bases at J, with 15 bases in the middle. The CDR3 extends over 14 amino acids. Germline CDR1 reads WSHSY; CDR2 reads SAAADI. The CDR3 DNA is TGCGCCAGCAGCGTACCGGGAGGCGAAAACACCATATATTTT. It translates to CASSVPGGENTIYF.

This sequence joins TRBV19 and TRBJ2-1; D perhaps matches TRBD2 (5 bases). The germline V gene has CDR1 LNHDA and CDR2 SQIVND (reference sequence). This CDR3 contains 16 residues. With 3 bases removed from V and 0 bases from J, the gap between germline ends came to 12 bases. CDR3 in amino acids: CASSIGGLSSYNEQFF. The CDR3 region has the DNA TGTGCCAGTAGTATCGGAGGTCTAAGCTCCTACAATGAGCAGTTCTTC.

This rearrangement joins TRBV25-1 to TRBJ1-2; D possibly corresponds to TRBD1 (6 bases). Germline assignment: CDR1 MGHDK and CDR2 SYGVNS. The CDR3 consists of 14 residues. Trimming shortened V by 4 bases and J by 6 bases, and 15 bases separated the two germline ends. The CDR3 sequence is CASSAQGSVHGYTF. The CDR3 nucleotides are TGTGCCAGCAGTGCCCAGGGGTCGGTGCATGGCTACACCTTC.

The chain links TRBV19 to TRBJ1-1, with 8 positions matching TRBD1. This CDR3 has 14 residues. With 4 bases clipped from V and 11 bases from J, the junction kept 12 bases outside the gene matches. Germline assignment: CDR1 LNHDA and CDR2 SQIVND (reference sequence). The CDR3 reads CASSTTGLTGVAFF. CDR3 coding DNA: TGTGCCAGTAGTACCACAGGGTTGACAGGGGTTGCTTTCTTT.

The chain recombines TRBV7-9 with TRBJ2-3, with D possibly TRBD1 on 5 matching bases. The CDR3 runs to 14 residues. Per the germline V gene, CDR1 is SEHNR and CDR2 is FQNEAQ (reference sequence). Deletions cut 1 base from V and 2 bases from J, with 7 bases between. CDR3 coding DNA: TGTGCCAGCAGCTTAGGACAGTACACAGATACGCAGTATTTT. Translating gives CASSLGQYTDTQYF.

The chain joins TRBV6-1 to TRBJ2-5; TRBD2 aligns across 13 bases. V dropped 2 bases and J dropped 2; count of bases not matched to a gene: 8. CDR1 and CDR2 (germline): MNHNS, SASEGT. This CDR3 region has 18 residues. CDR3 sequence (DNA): TGTGCCAGCAGTGAATGGACTAGCGGGAGCCCTACACAAGAGACCCAGTACTTC. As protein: CASSEWTSGSPTQETQYF.

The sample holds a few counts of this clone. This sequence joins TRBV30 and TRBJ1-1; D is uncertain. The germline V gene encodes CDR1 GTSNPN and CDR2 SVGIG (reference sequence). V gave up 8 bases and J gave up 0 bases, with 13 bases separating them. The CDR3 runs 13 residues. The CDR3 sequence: CAHGRGLNTEAFF. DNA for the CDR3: TGTGCCCATGGGCGGGGTTTGAACACTGAAGCTTTCTTT.

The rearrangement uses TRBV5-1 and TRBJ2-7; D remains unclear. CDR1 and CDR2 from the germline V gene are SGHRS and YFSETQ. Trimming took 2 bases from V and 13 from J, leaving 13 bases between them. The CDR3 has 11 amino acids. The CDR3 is CASSFQARHYF. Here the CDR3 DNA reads TGCGCCAGCAGCTTCCAAGCCAGGCACTACTTC. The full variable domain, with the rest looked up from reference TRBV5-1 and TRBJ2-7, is KAGVTQTPRYLIKTRGQQVTLSCSPISGHRSVSWYQQTPGQGLQFLFEYFSETQRNKGNFPGRFSGRQFSNSRSEMNVSTLELGDSALYLCASSFQARHYFGPGTRLTVT.